This T cell receptor (beta chain) was found in a study of PD-1 blockade in classical Hodgkin lymphoma (dated by TCRdb to the early 2020s). At the level of the whole study: Nivolumab dosing was 3 mg/kg intravenously every 2 weeks, continuing until either disease progression or unacceptable toxicity. The study used CyTOF and TCR beta sequencing to define a peripheral blood immune signature of response to PD-1 blockade in classical Hodgkin lymphoma.

As to this clone: What antigen it recognizes has not been identified. Base quality data are lacking; no much larger clone is found one base away.

Overall results and qualifications from the work: By C4D1, a significant rise was seen in CD4+ TCR diversity but not in CD8+ TCR diversity (p=0.0027 vs p=0.16), and the rise was most apparent among complete responders (p=0.02). Trial patients achieving complete response had baseline diversity similar to newly diagnosed patients, whereas partial responders and progressors had significantly lower diversity. Diversity was lower in patients who began nivolumab less than 1 year after ASCT, so these patients were left out of later analyses to avoid confounding by immune reconstitution. The study covered only a single clinical trial cohort, and the causes of the repertoire differences, possibly disease activity or prior therapy, were still not defined. Baseline TCR diversity was reported as lower in newly diagnosed patients than in healthy donors, and lower still in relapsed/refractory patients.

Genomic DNA was extracted with the Qiagen DNeasy kit from unsorted PBMCs and from negatively selected CD4+ and CD8+ fractions. Amplification of TCR beta CDR3 regions was done by immunoSEQ multiplex PCR with primers that anneal to V and J segments. A synthetic immune receptor repertoire was used to minimize amplification bias, and remaining bias was computationally removed after sequencing. In the original analysis: Repertoire diversity was quantified as the Shannon entropy index using custom Python scripts. Unsorted, CD4+ and CD8+ repertoires were analyzed separately, except for combined analyses in which CD4+ and CD8+ sequences were merged in silico. Clonal expansion was defined as at least a 2-fold frequency increase after treatment relative to C1D1, with a pseudocount of 0.5 for undetected baseline clones. Singleton clones were defined as clones with 0 or 1 copy at C1D1, and non-singleton clones were defined as clones with 2 or more copies. Clones expanded in unsorted samples were annotated as CD4+, CD8+ or unknown by matching protein sequences in sorted samples from the same patient. Wilcoxon tests on paired samples were used to test diversity changes from C1D1 to C4D1. As stored in TCRdb, this immuneACCESS dataset retains in-frame rearrangements with V and J assigned. A fraction of the clones does not appear; measured against another copy, unresolved V genes explain less than half of the discrepancy, and the remainder lacks a known reason. V, J and clone size were drawn from that table, and D and trimming were deduced from the DNA. The table for this sample lists about 19,000 clones; around 85% of them were counted only once. The ten largest clones take up roughly 5.9% of the sample.

CDR1 and CDR2 (SGHTA, FQGNSA) derive from the germline V gene. Trimming at the junction amounts to 5 bases on V and 6 bases on J, and the germline ends lie 24 bases apart. From the cysteine through the phenylalanine, the CDR3 covers 17 amino acids. Only CDR3 DNA remains: 51 bases, in frame from the first base. What the time point label conveys for this sample: cycle 1 day 1 (C1D1), immediately before nivolumab initiation. Relapse after autologous stem cell transplantation had occurred in all trial patients, and cohorts A, B and C were distinguished by prior brentuximab vedotin exposure. The trial cohort included 45 to 65 patients with relapsed/refractory classical Hodgkin lymphoma, and each patient had a best overall response of complete response, partial response or progressive disease. In the multi-cohort phase II CheckMate 205 trial, trial patients received single-agent nivolumab. An independent review committee assessed best overall response by applying the 2007 International Working Group response criteria. Trial PBMCs were collected just before the start of nivolumab (C1D1) and during therapy at cycle 2 day 1 and cycle 4 day 1. After peripheral blood was drawn into 8 mL Vacutainer Cell Preparation Tubes, PBMCs were isolated by centrifugation and then cryopreserved.

Sequencing was performed on peripheral blood mononuclear cells (PBMCs), taken at baseline. The sequence links TRBV7-2 to TRBJ2-3; the D gene is perhaps TRBD1, on 7 matching bases. This TCR derives from a human donor with classical Hodgkin lymphoma. The bases read TGTGCCAGCAGCCCATGGGGGGACAGCCAGGCGGGGGATACGCAGTATTTT. Its protein is CASSPWGDSQAGDTQYF.